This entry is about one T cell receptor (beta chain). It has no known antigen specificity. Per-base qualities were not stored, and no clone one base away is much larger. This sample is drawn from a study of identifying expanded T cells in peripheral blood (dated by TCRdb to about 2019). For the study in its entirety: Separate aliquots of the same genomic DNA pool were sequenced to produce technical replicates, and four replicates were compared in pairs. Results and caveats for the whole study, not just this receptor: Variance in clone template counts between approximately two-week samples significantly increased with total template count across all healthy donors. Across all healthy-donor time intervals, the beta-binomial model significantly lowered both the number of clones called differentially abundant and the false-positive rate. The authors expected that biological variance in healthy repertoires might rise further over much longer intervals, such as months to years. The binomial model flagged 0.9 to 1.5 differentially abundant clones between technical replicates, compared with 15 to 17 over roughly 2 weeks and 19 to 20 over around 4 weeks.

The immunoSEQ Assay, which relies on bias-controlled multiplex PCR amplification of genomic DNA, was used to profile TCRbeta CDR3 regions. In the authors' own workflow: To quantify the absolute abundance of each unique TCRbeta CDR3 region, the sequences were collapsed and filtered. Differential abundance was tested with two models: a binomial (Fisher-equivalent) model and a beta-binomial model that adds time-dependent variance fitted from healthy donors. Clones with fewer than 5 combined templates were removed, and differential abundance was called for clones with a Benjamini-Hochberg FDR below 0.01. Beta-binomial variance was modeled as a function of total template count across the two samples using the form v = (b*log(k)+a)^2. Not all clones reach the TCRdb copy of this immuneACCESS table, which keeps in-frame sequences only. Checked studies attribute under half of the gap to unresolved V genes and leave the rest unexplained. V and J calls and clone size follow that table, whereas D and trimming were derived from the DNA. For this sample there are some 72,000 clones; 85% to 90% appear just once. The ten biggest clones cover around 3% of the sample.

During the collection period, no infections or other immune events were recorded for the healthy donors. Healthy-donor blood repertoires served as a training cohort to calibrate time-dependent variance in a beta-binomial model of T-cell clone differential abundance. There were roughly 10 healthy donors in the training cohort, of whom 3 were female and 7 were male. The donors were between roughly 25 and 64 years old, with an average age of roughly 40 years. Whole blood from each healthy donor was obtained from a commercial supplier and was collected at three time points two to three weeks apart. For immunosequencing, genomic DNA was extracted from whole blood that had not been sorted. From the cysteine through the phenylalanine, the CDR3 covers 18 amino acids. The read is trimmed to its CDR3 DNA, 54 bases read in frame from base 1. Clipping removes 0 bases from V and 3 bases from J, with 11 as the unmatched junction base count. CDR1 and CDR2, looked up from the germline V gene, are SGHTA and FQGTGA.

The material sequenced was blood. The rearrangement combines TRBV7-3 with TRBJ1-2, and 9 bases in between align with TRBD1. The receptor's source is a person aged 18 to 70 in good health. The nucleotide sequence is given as TGTGCCAGCAGCTTAACTCGCCGGAGGACAGGGGTTGACTATGGCTACACCTTC. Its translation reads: CASSLTRRRTGVDYGYTF.